The T cell receptor beta chain described here comes from a study of blood T cell repertoires in COVID-19. Study information: PBMCs, B-cell-depleted T cells, or T cells provided the cDNA or gDNA that made up the material.

The Seattle patients joined while their infection was active and were tracked longitudinally afterward. Here immunoSEQ multiplex PCR was the method, and the copy in TCRdb shows in-frame clones only, minus some. Found here are roughly 380,000 clones, 70% to 90% of them singletons; the top ten hold about 1.6%. The CDR3 runs to 16 residues. Germline V CDR1 and CDR2: SNHLY, FYNNEI. Trimming shortened V by 6 bases and J by 0 bases, and 14 bases separated the two germline ends. This receptor was obtained from a woman aged 40 to 50 with COVID-19, enrolled during active disease. The specimen sequenced was peripheral blood. This chain uses TRBV2 with TRBJ1-4, with D perhaps TRBD1 (5 bases). The CDR3 sequence is CASSQNPTATNEKLFF. CDR3 nucleotides: TGTGCCAGCAGCCAAAATCCGACAGCAACTAATGAAAAACTGTTTTTT.